In this sample, the clone carrying this T cell receptor beta chain turned up once. These data are taken from a study of shared clonotypes between healthy human individuals. Whole-study context: CD8 memory received one plate per donor, CD8 naive two, CD4 memory three and CD4 naive three.

The assay was carried out at the deep level. When replicate PCRs were run on sorted subsets, they used about 200 ng DNA, about 30,000 T cell genomes. TCRdb's table, derived via immunoSEQ multiplex PCR, lists solely in-frame clones and lacks some. The profile covers about 1.1 million clones, with approximately 77% appearing a single time and approximately 0.95% taken by the ten largest. CD4+ cells yielded CD45RA+ naive and CD45RA-negative memory subsets. V lost 3 bases, J lost 5 bases, and 14 bases lay in between. The length of the CDR3 is 14 residues. CDR1 SGDLS and CDR2 YYNGEE come from the germline V gene.

This clonotype was obtained from a man between 18 and 35 years old in good health. Some clones in this sample may be carry-over from other donors' samples. The sample comprised memory CD4+ T cells from PBMCs. Subset noted: CD45RA-negative fraction. This chain joins TRBV9 and TRBJ2-5; D is perhaps TRBD1 or TRBD2 (5 bases each). The CDR3 DNA sequence: TGTGCCAGCAGCGCACGCCCCAGGGAGGAGACCCAGTACTTC. Translated, it gives CASSARPREETQYF.